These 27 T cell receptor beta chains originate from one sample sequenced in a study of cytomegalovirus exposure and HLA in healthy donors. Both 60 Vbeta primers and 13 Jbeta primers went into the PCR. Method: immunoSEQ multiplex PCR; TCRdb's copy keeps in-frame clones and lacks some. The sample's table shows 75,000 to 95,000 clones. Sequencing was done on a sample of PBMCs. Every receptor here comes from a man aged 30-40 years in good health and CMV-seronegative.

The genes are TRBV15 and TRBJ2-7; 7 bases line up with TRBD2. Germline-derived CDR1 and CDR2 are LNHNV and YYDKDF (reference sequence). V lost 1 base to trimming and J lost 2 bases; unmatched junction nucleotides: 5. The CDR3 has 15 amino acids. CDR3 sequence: CATSRGPSGTYEQYF. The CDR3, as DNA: TGTGCCACCAGCAGAGGTCCTAGCGGTACCTACGAGCAGTACTTC.

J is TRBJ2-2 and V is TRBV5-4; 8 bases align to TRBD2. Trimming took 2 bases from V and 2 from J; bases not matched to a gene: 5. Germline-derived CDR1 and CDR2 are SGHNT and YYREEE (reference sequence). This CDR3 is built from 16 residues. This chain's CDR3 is CASSFERGLNTGELFF. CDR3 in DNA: TGTGCCAGCAGCTTCGAGCGGGGGCTCAACACCGGGGAGCTGTTTTTT.

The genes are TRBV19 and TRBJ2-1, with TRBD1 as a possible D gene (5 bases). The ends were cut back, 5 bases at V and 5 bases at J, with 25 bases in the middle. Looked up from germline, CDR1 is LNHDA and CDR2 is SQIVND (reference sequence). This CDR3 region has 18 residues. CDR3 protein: CASSAHLAVWGKDNEQFF. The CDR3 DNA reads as TGTGCCAGTAGTGCCCACCTGGCGGTCTGGGGCAAGGACAATGAGCAGTTCTTC.

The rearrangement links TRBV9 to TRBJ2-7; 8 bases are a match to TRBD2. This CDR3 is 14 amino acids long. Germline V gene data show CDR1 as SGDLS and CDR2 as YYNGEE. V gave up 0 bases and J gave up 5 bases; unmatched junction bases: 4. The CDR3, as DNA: TGTGCCAGCAGCGTAGGGGGACTAGGGGACGAGCAGTACTTC. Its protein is CASSVGGLGDEQYF.

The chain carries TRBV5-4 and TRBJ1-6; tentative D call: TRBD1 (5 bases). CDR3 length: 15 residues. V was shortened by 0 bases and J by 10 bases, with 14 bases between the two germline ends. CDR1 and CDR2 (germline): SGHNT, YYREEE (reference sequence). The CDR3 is CASSLAKDGGSPLHF. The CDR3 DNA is TGTGCCAGCAGCTTGGCCAAGGACGGGGGATCACCCCTCCACTTT. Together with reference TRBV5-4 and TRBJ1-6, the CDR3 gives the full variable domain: ETGVTQSPTHLIKTRGQQVTLRCSSQSGHNTVSWYQQALGQGPQFIFQYYREEENGRGNFPPRFSGLQFPNYSSELNVNALELDDSALYLCASSLAKDGGSPLHFGNGTRLTVT.

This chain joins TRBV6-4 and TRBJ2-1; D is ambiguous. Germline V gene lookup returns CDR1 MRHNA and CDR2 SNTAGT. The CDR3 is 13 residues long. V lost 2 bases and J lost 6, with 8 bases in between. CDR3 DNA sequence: TGTGCCAGCAGTGACCTAGTTACCAATGAGCAGTTCTTC. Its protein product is CASSDLVTNEQFF.

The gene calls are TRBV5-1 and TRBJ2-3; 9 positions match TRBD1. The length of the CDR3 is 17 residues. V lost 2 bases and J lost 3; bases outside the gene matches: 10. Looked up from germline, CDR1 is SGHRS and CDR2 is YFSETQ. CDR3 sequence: CASSFGVRDRETDTQYF. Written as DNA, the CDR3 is TGCGCCAGCAGCTTCGGAGTCCGGGACAGGGAGACAGATACGCAGTATTTT.

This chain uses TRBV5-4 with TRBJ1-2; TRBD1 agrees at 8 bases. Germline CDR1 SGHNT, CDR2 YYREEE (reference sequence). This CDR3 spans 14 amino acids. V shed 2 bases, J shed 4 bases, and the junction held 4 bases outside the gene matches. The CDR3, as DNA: TGTGCCAGCAGCTTACGACAGGGGAGCTATGGCTACACCTTC. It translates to CASSLRQGSYGYTF.

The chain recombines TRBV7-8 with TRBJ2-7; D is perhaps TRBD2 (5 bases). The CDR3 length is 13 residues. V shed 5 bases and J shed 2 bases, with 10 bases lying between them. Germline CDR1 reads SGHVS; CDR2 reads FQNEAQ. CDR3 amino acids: CASSTRVAYEQYF. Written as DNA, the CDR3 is TGTGCCAGCAGCACGCGGGTTGCCTACGAGCAGTACTTC.

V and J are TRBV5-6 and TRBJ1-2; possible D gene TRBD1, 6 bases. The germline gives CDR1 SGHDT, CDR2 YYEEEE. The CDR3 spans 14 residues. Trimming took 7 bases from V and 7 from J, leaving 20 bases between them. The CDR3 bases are TGTGCCAGCTGGGAAATACAGGGCGCGGGTGGCTACACCTTC. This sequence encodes CASWEIQGAGGYTF. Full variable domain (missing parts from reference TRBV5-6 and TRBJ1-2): DAGVTQSPTHLIKTRGQQVTLRCSPKSGHDTVSWYQQALGQGPQFIFQYYEEEERQRGNFPDRFSGHQFPNYSSELNVNALLLGDSALYLCASWEIQGAGGYTFGSGTRLTVV.

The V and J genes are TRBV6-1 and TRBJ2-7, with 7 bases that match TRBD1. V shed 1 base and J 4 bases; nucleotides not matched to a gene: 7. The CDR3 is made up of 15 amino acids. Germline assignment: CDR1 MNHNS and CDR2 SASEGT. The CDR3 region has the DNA TGTGCCAGCAGTGAAGTCCCGGGGACAGCGTACGAGCAGTACTTC. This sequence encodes CASSEVPGTAYEQYF.

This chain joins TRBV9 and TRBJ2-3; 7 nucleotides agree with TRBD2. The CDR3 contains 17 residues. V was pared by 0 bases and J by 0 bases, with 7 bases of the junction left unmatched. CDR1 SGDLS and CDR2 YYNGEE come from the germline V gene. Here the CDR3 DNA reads TGTGCCAGCAGCGTAGTGGGCGGGAGTGGGAGCACAGATACGCAGTATTTT. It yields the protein CASSVVGGSGSTDTQYF.

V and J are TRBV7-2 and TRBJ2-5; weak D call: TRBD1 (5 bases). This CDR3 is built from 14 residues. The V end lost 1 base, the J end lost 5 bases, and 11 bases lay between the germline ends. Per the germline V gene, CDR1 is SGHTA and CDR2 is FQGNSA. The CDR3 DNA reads TGTGCCAGCAGCTTAGAACCACAGGCGGAGACCCAGTACTTC. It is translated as CASSLEPQAETQYF.

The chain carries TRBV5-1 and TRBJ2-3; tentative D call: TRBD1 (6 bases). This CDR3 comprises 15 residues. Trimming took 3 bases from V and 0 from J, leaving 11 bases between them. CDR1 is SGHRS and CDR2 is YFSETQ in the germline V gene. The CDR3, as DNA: TGCGCCAGCAGCTCTGGGACAACGAGCACAGATACGCAGTATTTT. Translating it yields CASSSGTTSTDTQYF.

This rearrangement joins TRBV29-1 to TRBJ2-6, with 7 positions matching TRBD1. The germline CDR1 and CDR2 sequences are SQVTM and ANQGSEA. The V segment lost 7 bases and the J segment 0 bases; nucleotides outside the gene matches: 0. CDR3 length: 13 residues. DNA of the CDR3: TGCAGCGCAGGGGGCTCTGGGGCCAACGTCCTGACTTTC. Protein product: CSAGGSGANVLTF.

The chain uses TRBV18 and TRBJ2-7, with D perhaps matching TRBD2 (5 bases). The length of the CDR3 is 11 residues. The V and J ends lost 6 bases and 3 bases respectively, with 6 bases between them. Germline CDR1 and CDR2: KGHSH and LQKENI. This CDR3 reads CASSRDYEQYF. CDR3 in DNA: TGTGCCAGCTCCCGGGACTACGAGCAGTACTTC.

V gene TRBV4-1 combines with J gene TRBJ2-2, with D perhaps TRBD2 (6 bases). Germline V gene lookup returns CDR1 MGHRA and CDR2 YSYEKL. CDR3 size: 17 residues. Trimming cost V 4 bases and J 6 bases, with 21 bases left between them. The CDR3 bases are TGCGCCAGCAGCCCGCCTCGCGTGGGGGGAATCGCCGGGGAGCTGTTTTTT. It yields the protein CASSPPRVGGIAGELFF.

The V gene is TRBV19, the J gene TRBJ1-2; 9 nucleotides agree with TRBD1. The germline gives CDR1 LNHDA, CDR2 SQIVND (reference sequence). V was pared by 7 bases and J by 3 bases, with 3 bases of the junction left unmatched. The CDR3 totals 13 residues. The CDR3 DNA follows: TGTGCCAGTAACACAGGGGGCGACTATGGCTACACCTTC. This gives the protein CASNTGGDYGYTF. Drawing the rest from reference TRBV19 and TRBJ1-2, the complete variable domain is DGGITQSPKYLFRKEGQNVTLSCEQNLNHDAMYWYRQDPGQGLRLIYYSQIVNDFQKGDIAEGYSVSREKKESFPLTVTSAQKNPTAFYLCASNTGGDYGYTFGSGTRLTVV.

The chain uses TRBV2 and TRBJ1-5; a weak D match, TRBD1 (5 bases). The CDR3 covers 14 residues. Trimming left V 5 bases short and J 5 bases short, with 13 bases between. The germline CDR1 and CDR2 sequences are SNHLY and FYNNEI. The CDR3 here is CASSSQGRDQPQHF. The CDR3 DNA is TGTGCCAGCAGTTCGCAGGGTAGGGATCAGCCCCAGCATTTT. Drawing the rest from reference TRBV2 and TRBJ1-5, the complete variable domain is EPEVTQTPSHQVTQMGQEVILRCVPISNHLYFYWYRQILGQKVEFLVSFYNNEISEKSEIFDDQFSVERPDGSNFTLKIRSTKLEDSAMYFCASSSQGRDQPQHFGDGTRLSIL.

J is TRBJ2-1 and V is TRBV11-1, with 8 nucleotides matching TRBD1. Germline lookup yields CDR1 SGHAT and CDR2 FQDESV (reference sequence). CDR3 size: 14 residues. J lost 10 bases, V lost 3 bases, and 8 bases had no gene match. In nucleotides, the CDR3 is TGTGCCAGCAGCTTTCGACAGGGGTTAGTGGAGCAGTTCTTC. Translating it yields CASSFRQGLVEQFF.

The CDR3 loop reads CASSQAPTYTDTQYF. For the CDR3, the DNA is TGTGCCAGCAGCCAAGCCCCGACTTACACAGATACGCAGTATTTT. The V gene is TRBV7-3, the J gene TRBJ2-3, with D hard to call. CDR1 SGHTA and CDR2 FQGTGA come from the germline V gene. Trimming left V 5 bases short and J 2 bases short, with 14 bases between. The CDR3 runs to 15 residues.

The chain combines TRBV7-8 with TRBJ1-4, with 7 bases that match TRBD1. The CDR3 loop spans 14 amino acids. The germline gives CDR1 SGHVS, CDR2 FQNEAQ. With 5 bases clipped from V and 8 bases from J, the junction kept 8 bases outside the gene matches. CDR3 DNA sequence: TGTGCCAGCAGCAGACAGGGACATAGGGAAAAACTGTTTTTT. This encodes CASSRQGHREKLFF.

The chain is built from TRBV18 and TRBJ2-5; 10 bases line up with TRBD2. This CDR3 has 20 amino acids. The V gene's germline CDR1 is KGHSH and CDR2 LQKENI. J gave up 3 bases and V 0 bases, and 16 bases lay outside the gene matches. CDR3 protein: CASSPPGWIAGGPEEETQYF. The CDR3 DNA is TGTGCCAGCTCACCACCGGGATGGATAGCGGGAGGCCCCGAAGAAGAGACCCAGTACTTC.

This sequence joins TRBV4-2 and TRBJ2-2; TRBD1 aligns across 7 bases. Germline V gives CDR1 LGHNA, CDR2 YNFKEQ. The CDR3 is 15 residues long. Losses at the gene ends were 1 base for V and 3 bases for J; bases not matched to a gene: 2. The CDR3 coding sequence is TGTGCCAGCAGCCAAGGGGGGACAGACACCGGGGAGCTGTTTTTT. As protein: CASSQGGTDTGELFF.

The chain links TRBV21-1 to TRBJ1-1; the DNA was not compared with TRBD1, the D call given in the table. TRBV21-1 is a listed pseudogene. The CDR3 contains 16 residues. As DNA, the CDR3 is TGTGCCAGCAGCTACACGCGGACAGGGCAGAACACTGAAGCTTTCTTT. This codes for CASSYTRTGQNTEAFF.

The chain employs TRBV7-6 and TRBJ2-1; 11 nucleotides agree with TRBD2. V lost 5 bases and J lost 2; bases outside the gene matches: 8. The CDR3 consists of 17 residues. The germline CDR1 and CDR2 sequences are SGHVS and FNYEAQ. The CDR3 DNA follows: TGTGCCAGCAGCCCGACCGGTAGCGGGGGGGCCTACAATGAGCAGTTCTTC. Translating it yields CASSPTGSGGAYNEQFF.

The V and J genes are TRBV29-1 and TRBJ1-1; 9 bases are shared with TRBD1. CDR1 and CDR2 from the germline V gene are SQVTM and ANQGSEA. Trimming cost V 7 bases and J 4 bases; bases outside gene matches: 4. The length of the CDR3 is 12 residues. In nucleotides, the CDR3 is TGCAGCGGGGACAGGGTGGGCACTGAAGCTTTCTTT. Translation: CSGDRVGTEAFF. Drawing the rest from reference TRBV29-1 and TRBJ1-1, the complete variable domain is SAVISQKPSRDICQRGTSLTIQCQVDSQVTMMFWYRQQPGQSLTLIATANQGSEATYESGFVIDKFPISRPNLTFSTLTVSNMSPEDSSIYLCSGDRVGTEAFFGQGTRLTVV.